This TCR beta chain is from a study of T cells in Graves' hyperthyroidism and ophthalmopathy. The overall study: Peripheral blood was collected at initial diagnosis, before any treatment. Study results and caveats: Prediction of ophthalmopathy progression came a median roughly 6.4 months pre-onset.

Ten or more counts support this clonotype. The antigen is unknown. Over 18 months, lack of ophthalmopathy progression marked Graves' hyperthyroidism as stable. This CDR3 spans 15 amino acids. CDR1 and CDR2 from the germline V gene are LNHDA and SQIVND (reference sequence). J lost 6 bases, V lost 6 bases, and 13 bases had no gene match. Amplified TCR beta CDR3 regions came from RNA transcripts. With the HTBI primer set, the TCR CDR3 went through a first round of RT-PCR. TCRdb ran MiXCR on the multiplex PCR reads and lists one entry per CDR3 protein. The top ten hold 5.3% of the sample, which has about 400,000 distinct CDR3 sequences, approximately 14% seen once.

This rearrangement joins TRBV19 to TRBJ2-7; TRBD1 aligns across 8 bases. The sequencing sample was made of blood. The TCR sequence derives from a woman younger than 30 with Graves' hyperthyroidism. The CDR3 region has the DNA TGTGCCAGTAGGATCTCAGGGGGCGCTTTGGGCGAGCAGTACTTC. Its protein is CASRISGGALGEQYF.